The 24 T cell receptor beta chains below all came from one sample that was sequenced in a study of T-cell memory formation after mild COVID-19. TCRdb re-called the 5' RACE reads through MiXCR, storing one row per CDR3 protein. The sample has over 500,000 distinct CDR3 sequences; around 16% are singletons. The sequenced material came from PBMCs or a T cell subset sorted from them (not recorded which). All receptors come from an adult woman who had mild COVID-19 (a few samples of this study predate the infection). Cell type and time point are not known.

This clonotype has more than one count but fewer than ten. The rearrangement links TRBV12-3 or TRBV12-4 to TRBJ2-1; 7 nucleotides agree with TRBD2. This CDR3 is 17 amino acids long. Trimming cost V 5 bases and J 0 bases; bases outside gene matches: 10. CDR3 loop: CASSPDTSVISYNEQFF. The CDR3 DNA is TGTGCCAGCAGTCCTGACACTAGCGTCATCTCCTACAATGAGCAGTTCTTC.

The V and J genes are TRBV6-2 or TRBV6-3 and TRBJ2-6, with TRBD1 identical over 7 bases. This CDR3 region has 14 residues. V shed 6 bases, J shed 4 bases, and the junction held 3 bases outside the gene matches. Germline V lookup: CDR1 MNHEY, CDR2 SVGEGT. The CDR3 sequence is CASSTGAGANVLTF. In DNA form, the CDR3 reads TGTGCCAGCAGCACAGGGGCGGGGGCCAACGTCCTGACTTTC.

V is TRBV12-3 or TRBV12-4 and J is TRBJ2-1; D is unresolved. The CDR3 has 14 amino acids. V dropped 4 bases and J dropped 7 bases, with 14 bases sitting between them. CDR3 sequence reads: CASSSLRVGNEQFF. The CDR3 DNA sequence: TGTGCCAGCAGTTCCCTAAGGGTCGGGAATGAGCAGTTCTTC.

This sequence joins TRBV6-5 and TRBJ1-3, with a weak D call TRBD1 (5 bases). V lost 7 bases and J 3 bases, leaving 13 bases between the germline ends. The germline V gene has CDR1 MNHEY and CDR2 SVGAGI. The CDR3 extends over 14 amino acids. The CDR3 region has the DNA TGTGCCAGCACAACAAGGGGAGGTGGAAACACCATATATTTT. It encodes CASTTRGGGNTIYF.

This chain joins TRBV19 and TRBJ1-6; D remains unclear. The CDR3 has 17 residues. Germline lookup yields CDR1 LNHDA and CDR2 SQIVND (reference sequence). The V end lost 4 bases, the J end lost 8 bases, and 21 bases lay between the germline ends. The DNA of the CDR3 is TGTGCCAGTAGTAGAATGCCCTTTGGTATCCAGGATTCACCCCTCCACTTT. Translating gives CASSRMPFGIQDSPLHF.

This clonotype has a count of ten or more. This chain's CDR3 is CASSAHNEQFF. The DNA of the CDR3 is TGCGCCAGCAGCGCCCACAATGAGCAGTTCTTC. The rearrangement uses TRBV5-1 and TRBJ2-1, with unresolved D. CDR3 length equals 11 residues. CDR1 SGHRS and CDR2 YFSETQ come from the germline V gene. Trimming cost V 4 bases and J 5 bases, with 4 bases left between them.

The V gene is TRBV7-2, the J gene TRBJ2-1, with D unclear. This CDR3 has 13 amino acids. The germline V and J ends were trimmed by 5 bases and 7 bases, with 12 bases remaining between them. The germline V gene encodes CDR1 SGHTA and CDR2 FQGNSA. CDR3 in DNA: TGTGCCAGCAGCCTGCCTGCCCGGAATGAGCAGTTCTTC. It translates to CASSLPARNEQFF.

This clonotype occurred a few times. CDR3 DNA sequence: TGTGCCAGCAGCTTATTCGGACTCCTCACAGATACGCAGTATTTT. It specifies CASSLFGLLTDTQYF. This chain links TRBV7-3 with TRBJ2-3; possible D gene TRBD2, 5 bases. Germline V gene sequence: CDR1 SGHTA, CDR2 FQGTGA. This CDR3 has 15 residues. The V end lost 2 bases, the J end lost 2 bases, and 11 bases lay between the germline ends.

The chain uses TRBV6-5 and TRBJ2-5, with a tentative D call TRBD1 (5 bases). CDR3 size: 15 residues. V dropped 8 bases and J dropped 1 base, with 17 bases sitting between them. In germline, CDR1 is MNHEY, CDR2 SVGAGI. This CDR3 is CASQRSTGFQETQYF. The CDR3 nucleotides are TGTGCCAGCCAAAGGTCCACAGGATTCCAAGAGACCCAGTACTTC.

V and J are TRBV12-3 or TRBV12-4 and TRBJ2-1, with D possibly being TRBD2 (5 bases). V dropped 9 bases and J dropped 2 bases, with 14 bases sitting between them. This CDR3 is 14 amino acids long. CDR3 nucleotide sequence: TGTGCCAGTGGGGAGTGGAGCACCTACAATGAGCAGTTCTTC. Translation gives CASGEWSTYNEQFF.

The CDR3 DNA is TGTGCCAGCAGTTACTCGAGGGTTGAGACCCAGTACTTC. This translates into CASSYSRVETQYF. This chain uses TRBV6-5 with TRBJ2-5, with a tentative D call TRBD2 (5 bases). Trimming stripped 0 bases from V and 5 bases from J, with 7 bases between. The CDR3 contains 13 residues. The germline V gene encodes CDR1 MNHEY and CDR2 SVGAGI.

This clonotype has ten or more counts. The chain carries TRBV4-1 and TRBJ2-1; D is possibly TRBD1 (5 bases). The V gene's germline CDR1 is MGHRA and CDR2 YSYEKL. CDR3 length: 17 residues. The V gene lost 0 bases and the J gene lost 2 bases, with 14 bases spanning the gap. Written as DNA, the CDR3 is TGCGCCAGCAGCCAAGATAGGGGAACAGTCACCTACAATGAGCAGTTCTTC. This codes for CASSQDRGTVTYNEQFF.

This chain links TRBV4-3 with TRBJ2-7, with 10 bases matching TRBD2. With 0 bases clipped from V and 4 bases from J, the junction kept 3 bases outside the gene matches. Germline V CDR1 and CDR2: LGHNA, YSLEER. The CDR3 runs 15 residues. CDR3 nucleotides: TGCGCCAGCAGCCAAGATAGGACTAGCGGTTACGAGCAGTACTTC. Its translation: CASSQDRTSGYEQYF.

This clonotype showed up just a few times. The CDR3: CSVVGGSDTQYF. The CDR3 DNA reads TGCAGCGTTGTCGGGGGGTCAGATACGCAGTATTTT. The chain carries TRBV29-1 and TRBJ2-3; 7 positions agree with TRBD2. The V gene end was trimmed by 4 bases and the J gene end by 4 bases; junction bases not matched to a gene: 2. The CDR3 is 12 residues long. Germline V CDR1 and CDR2: SQVTM, ANQGSEA.

The chain uses TRBV9 and TRBJ1-6; D remains unclear. Looked up from germline, CDR1 is SGDLS and CDR2 is YYNGEE. Trimming took off 4 bases at V and 0 bases at J, with 11 bases between the two ends. This CDR3 comprises 16 residues. The CDR3 DNA reads as TGTGCCAGCAGCTCCCACGGAAGCTCCTATAATTCACCCCTCCACTTT. This encodes CASSSHGSSYNSPLHF. Complete variable domain (other parts from reference TRBV9 and TRBJ1-6): DSGVTQTPKHLITATGQRVTLRCSPRSGDLSVYWYQQSLDQGLQFLIQYYNGEERAKGNILERFSAQQFPDLHSELNLSSLELGDSALYFCASSSHGSSYNSPLHFGNGTRLTVT.

This clonotype has just a few counts. The chain employs TRBV7-3 and TRBJ1-2; no clear D. This CDR3 is 14 amino acids long. In germline, CDR1 is SGHTA, CDR2 FQGTGA. With 0 bases removed from V and 6 bases from J, the gap between germline ends came to 11 bases. The CDR3 region is CASSLTYRKDGYTF. The DNA of the CDR3 is TGTGCCAGCAGCTTAACTTATCGGAAGGATGGCTACACCTTC. The whole variable domain, filled in from reference TRBV7-3 and TRBJ1-2, reads GAGVSQTPSNKVTEKGKYVELRCDPISGHTALYWYRQSLGQGPEFLIYFQGTGAADDSGLPNDRFFAVRPEGSVSTLKIQRTERGDSAVYLCASSLTYRKDGYTFGSGTRLTVV.

Only a few counts were recorded for this clonotype. V and J are TRBV7-9 and TRBJ2-3; TRBD1 aligns across 12 bases. This CDR3 is 16 amino acids long. Germline V gene lookup returns CDR1 SEHNR and CDR2 FQNEAQ (reference sequence). Trimming removed 5 bases from V and 5 bases from J; junction bases left unmatched: 8. The CDR3 nucleotides read TGTGCCAGCAGCCCTAGGGACAGGGGGCCGGGAGATACGCAGTATTTT. Translated: CASSPRDRGPGDTQYF.

This chain joins TRBV6-1 and TRBJ2-3, with TRBD2 matching 11 bases. Trimming at V came to 2 bases and at J to 4 bases, leaving 5 bases not matched to a gene. CDR1 is MNHNS, CDR2 SASEGT, per germline. The CDR3 runs 16 residues. In DNA, the CDR3 is TGTGCCAGCAGTGAAATTAGCGGGGGGGCCCCAGATACGCAGTATTTT. It yields the protein CASSEISGGAPDTQYF.

This clonotype was found a few times. The chain uses TRBV7-9 and TRBJ2-1; D is perhaps TRBD2 (5 bases). The germline CDR1 and CDR2 sequences are SEHNR and FQNEAQ (reference sequence). The CDR3 extends over 17 amino acids. V was cut by 5 bases and J by 2 bases, with 19 bases left in between. Here the CDR3 DNA reads TGTGCCAGCAGCGTTCTCAGTTCGCTAGCCCCCTACAATGAGCAGTTCTTC. Translation gives CASSVLSSLAPYNEQFF.

The chain uses TRBV5-1 and TRBJ2-4; the match to TRBD2 covers 16 bases. The J segment lost 8 bases and the V segment lost 4 bases, leaving 3 bases of the junction unmatched. The CDR3 is 15 amino acids. Germline CDR1 SGHRS, CDR2 YFSETQ. CDR3 DNA sequence: TGCGCCAGCAGCACGGGACTAGCGGGGGGGTACATTCAGTACTTC. Encoded protein: CASSTGLAGGYIQYF.

This clonotype was counted a few times. V is TRBV5-1 and J is TRBJ1-2; TRBD1 is a possible D gene (5 bases). Per the germline V gene, CDR1 is SGHRS and CDR2 is YFSETQ. V shed 7 bases and J shed 8 bases, with 21 bases lying between them. The CDR3 spans 14 residues. The DNA of the CDR3 is TGCGCCAGCTTTGACGAGGGGCTCCATGCCGGCTACACCTTC. Residues: CASFDEGLHAGYTF.

This chain uses TRBV19 with TRBJ2-1; 10 nucleotides align to TRBD2. The length of the CDR3 is 16 residues. V gave up 4 bases and J gave up 8 bases; unmatched junction bases: 11. CDR1 and CDR2 (germline): LNHDA, SQIVND (reference sequence). Here the CDR3 DNA reads TGTGCCAGTAGTAAGATAGCGGGAGGCGCCTGGGATGAGCAGTTCTTC. Amino acids: CASSKIAGGAWDEQFF.

In this sample, this clonotype turned up a few times. The V call is TRBV4-2, the J call TRBJ1-6; D is unresolved. Trimming shortened V by 1 base and J by 7 bases, and 14 bases separated the two germline ends. Germline V gene lookup returns CDR1 LGHNA and CDR2 YNFKEQ. There are 16 residues in the CDR3. The CDR3 sequence: CASSQGANIANSPLHF. The CDR3 DNA reads as TGTGCCAGCAGCCAAGGTGCAAACATCGCCAATTCACCCCTCCACTTT.

In its sample, this clonotype was seen a few times. The chain combines TRBV29-1 with TRBJ2-1, with D unclear. Deletions cut 4 bases from V and 2 bases from J, with 9 bases between. CDR1 and CDR2 (germline): SQVTM, ANQGSEA. This CDR3 contains 13 residues. The CDR3 protein is CSVVAVPYNEQFF. The CDR3 DNA reads as TGCAGCGTTGTTGCGGTCCCCTACAATGAGCAGTTCTTC.